This T cell receptor (beta chain) was sequenced during a study of blood T cell repertoires in COVID-19. Study information: The samples span acute and convalescent COVID-19 from the United States, Italy and Spain. The cDNA or gDNA used as material had been derived from T cells, B-cell-depleted T cells, or PBMCs.

Source study methods: Estimates of nucleated cell counts were drawn from the amplification of reference gene primers. The repertoire was sequenced with immunoSEQ multiplex PCR; TCRdb's copy has only in-frame clones and lacks some. Clone size and V and J calls were adopted from that table, with D and trimming inferred from the DNA. In the table there are 130,000 or so clones, about 87% of which are singletons. V was pared by 10 bases and J by 4 bases, with 16 bases between. CDR3 length: 13 residues. Per the germline V gene, CDR1 is MDHEN and CDR2 is SYDVKM. The sequencing sample was made of peripheral blood. The sequence came from a man aged 50 to 59 with acute or convalescent COVID-19. The chain is built from TRBV28 and TRBJ1-1; tentative D call: TRBD1 (6 bases). The CDR3 protein is CAIEAGHRTEAFF. The DNA of the CDR3 is TGTGCCATCGAAGCGGGACACCGCACTGAAGCTTTCTTT.